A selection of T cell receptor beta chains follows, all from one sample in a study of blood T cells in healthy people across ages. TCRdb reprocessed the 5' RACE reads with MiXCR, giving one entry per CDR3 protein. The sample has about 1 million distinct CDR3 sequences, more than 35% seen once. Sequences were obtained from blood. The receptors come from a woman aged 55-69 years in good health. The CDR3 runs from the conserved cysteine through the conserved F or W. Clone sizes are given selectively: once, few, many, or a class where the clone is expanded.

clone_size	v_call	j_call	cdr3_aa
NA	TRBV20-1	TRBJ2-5	CSARLVVGETQYF
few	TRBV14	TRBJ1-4	CASSQVGRQDGEKLFF
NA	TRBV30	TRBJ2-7	CAWIGQGLWEQYF
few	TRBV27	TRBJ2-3	CASSLRTSGIDTQYF
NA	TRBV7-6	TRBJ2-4	CASSLALKGIAGGIAKNIQYF
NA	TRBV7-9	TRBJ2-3	CASSLASLGDTQYF
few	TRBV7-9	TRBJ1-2	CASSAPGLAFNYGYTF
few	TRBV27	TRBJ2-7	CASSLAPGVVGTDEQYF
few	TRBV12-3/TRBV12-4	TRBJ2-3	CASSLGDTTGGVTDTQYF
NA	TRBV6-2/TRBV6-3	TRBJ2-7	CASSHPGLASFYYEQYF
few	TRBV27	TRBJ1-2	CASSSQGAGGYTF
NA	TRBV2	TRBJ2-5	CASSGGRRRAQETQYF
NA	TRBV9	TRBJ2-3	CASSAHTLAGGSDTQYF
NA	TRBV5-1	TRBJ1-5	CASSWTGLQNQPQHF
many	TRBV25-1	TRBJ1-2	CASSESNYGYTF
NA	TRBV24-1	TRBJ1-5	CATSDLGQGVNYSNQPQHF
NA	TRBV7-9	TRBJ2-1	CASSPVAHEQFF
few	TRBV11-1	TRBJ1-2	CASSVGSCGYTF
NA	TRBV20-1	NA	CSARARSSYNEQYF
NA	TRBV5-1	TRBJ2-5	CASSLAGAPDDQETQYF
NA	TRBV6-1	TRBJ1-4	CASSENEGRGNEKLFF
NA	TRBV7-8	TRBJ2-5	CASSPREGEETQNF
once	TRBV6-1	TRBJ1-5	CASSEVPSNQPQHF
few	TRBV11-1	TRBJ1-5	CVSSLGTGSNQPQHF
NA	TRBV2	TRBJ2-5	CASSSPGLAASGFQYF
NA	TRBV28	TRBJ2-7	CASSFRGQGVYEQYF
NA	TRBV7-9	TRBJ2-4	CASSRNYETIQYF
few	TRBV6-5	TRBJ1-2	CASRKTGGDYGYTF
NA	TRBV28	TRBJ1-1	CASSRMNTEAFF
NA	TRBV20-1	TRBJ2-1	CSAYDGAGQFF
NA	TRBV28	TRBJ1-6	CASSITGVGNSPLHF
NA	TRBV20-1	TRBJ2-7	CSARDPVARTNNEQYF
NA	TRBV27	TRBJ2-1	CASRLGLNNEQFF
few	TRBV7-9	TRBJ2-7	CASSFVRTGWDEQYF
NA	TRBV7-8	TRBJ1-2	CASSYSPGGSNGYTF
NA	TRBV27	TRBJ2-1	CASSSRDYYYNEQFF
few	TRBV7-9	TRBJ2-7	CASSTVGQGAMLLVNEQYF
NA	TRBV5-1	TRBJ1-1	CASSAPDRNTEAFF
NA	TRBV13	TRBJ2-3	CASRSLTRTSGGLTDTQYF
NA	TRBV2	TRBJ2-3	CASSEGTGGTDTQYF
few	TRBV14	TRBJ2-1	CASSQVQGPSEQFF
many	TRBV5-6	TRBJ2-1	CASSSGLASYNEQFF
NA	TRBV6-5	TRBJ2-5	CASGSGERETQYF
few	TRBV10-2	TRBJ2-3	CASSPNTQYF
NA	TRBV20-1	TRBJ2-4	CSASAGGRKNIQYF
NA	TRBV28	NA	CASSAGGLAAFYEQYF
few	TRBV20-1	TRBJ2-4	CSARDRRGAQGNIQYF
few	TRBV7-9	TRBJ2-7	CASSFSGVSYEQYF